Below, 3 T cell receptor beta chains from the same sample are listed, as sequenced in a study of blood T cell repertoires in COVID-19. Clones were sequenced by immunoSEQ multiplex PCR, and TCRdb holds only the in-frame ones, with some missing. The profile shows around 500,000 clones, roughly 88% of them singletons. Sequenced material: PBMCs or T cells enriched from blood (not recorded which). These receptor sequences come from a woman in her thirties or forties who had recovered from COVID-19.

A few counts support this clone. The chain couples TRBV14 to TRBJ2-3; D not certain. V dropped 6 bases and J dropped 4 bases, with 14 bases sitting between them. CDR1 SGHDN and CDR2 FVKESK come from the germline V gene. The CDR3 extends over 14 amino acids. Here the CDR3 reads CASSPTWPADTQYF. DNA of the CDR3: TGTGCCAGCAGTCCGACATGGCCGGCAGATACGCAGTATTTT.

The CDR3 sequence: CASSPPQDRGAQYF. CDR3 DNA: TGCGCCAGCAGCCCACCTCAAGACAGGGGTGCGCAGTACTTC. This sequence joins TRBV5-1 and TRBJ2-7; 8 bases fit TRBD1. The ends lost 4 bases at V and 9 bases at J; junction bases unmatched: 12. CDR1 and CDR2 from the germline V gene are SGHRS and YFSETQ. CDR3 size: 14 residues.

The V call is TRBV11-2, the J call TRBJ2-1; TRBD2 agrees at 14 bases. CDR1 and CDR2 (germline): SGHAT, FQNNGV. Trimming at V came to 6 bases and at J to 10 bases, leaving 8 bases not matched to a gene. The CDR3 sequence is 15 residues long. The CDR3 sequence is CASRRPGLAGVEQFF. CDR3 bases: TGTGCCAGCAGACGACCGGGACTAGCGGGAGTGGAGCAGTTCTTC.